Here is one T cell receptor beta chain with its context. Here immunoSEQ multiplex PCR was the method, and the copy in TCRdb shows in-frame clones only, minus some. The sample lists 200,000 to 250,000 clones, roughly 80% occurring once. The sample belongs to a study of blood T cell repertoires in COVID-19. Input material: peripheral blood. The TCR comes from a woman of 80 years or more with acute or convalescent COVID-19.

The CDR3 region is CATSDLGGTYNEQFF. In nucleotides, the CDR3 is TGTGCCACCAGTGATTTAGGCGGGACTTACAATGAGCAGTTCTTC. The V and J genes are TRBV24-1 and TRBJ2-1; possible D gene TRBD2, 6 bases. The CDR3 has 15 amino acids. With 1 base removed from V and 4 bases from J, the gap between germline ends came to 10 bases. Germline-derived CDR1 and CDR2 are KGHDR and SFDVKD.